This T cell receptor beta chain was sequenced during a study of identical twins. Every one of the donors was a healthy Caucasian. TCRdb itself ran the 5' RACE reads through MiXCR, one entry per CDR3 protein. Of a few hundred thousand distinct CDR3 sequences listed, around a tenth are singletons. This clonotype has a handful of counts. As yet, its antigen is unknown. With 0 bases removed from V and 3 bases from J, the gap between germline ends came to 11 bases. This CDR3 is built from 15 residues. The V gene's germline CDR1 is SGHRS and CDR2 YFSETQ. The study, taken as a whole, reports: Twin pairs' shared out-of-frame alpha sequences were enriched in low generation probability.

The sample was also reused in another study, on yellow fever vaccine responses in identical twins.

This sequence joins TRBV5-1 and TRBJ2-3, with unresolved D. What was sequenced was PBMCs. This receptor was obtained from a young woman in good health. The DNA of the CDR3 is TGCGCCAGCAGCTTGGGGCTGGTGGAGACAGATACGCAGTATTTT. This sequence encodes CASSLGLVETDTQYF.